The next 25 T cell receptor beta chains were all read from a single sample in a study of CD8+ T cells in alopecia areata. cDNA prepared by RNA extraction and subsequent reverse transcription served as the template for sequencing. TCRdb keeps only in-frame clones here, not all; method: immunoSEQ multiplex PCR. Among just over 150,000 clones listed, about two thirds were seen once. Treatment noted: oral pan-JAK inhibitor, 5-10 mg twice daily. The material was CD4+ T cells sorted from blood, obtained at week 4, from a patient treated with tofacitinib. The source of these receptors is a human donor with alopecia areata.

The chain combines TRBV14 with TRBJ2-5, with D possibly being TRBD1 or TRBD2 (5 bases each). Trimming left V 3 bases short and J 5 bases short, with 13 bases between. The CDR3 runs 14 residues. The germline V gene encodes CDR1 SGHDN and CDR2 FVKESK. This CDR3 reads CASSHTGPGETQYF. The CDR3 bases are TGTGCCAGCAGCCACACGGGGCCGGGGGAGACCCAGTACTTC.

This clone was detected only a few times. The chain uses TRBV10-3 and TRBJ2-5; D possibly corresponds to TRBD1 (6 bases). Germline V gene sequence: CDR1 ENHRY, CDR2 SYGVKD. V lost 4 bases, J lost 3 bases, and 9 bases lay in between. The CDR3 length is 13 residues. The CDR3 loop is CAISARTEETQYF. CDR3 sequence (DNA): TGTGCCATCAGTGCGAGGACAGAAGAGACCCAGTACTTC.

This clone was detected once. This chain connects TRBV9 to TRBJ2-5, with 11 bases matching TRBD2. Germline CDR1 reads SGDLS; CDR2 reads YYNGEE. The V gene end was trimmed by 4 bases and the J gene end by 12 bases; junction bases not matched to a gene: 11. CDR3 length: 14 amino acids. CDR3 loop: CASSYTGTSGPEYF. The CDR3 nucleotides read TGTGCCAGCAGCTATACCGGGACTAGCGGCCCGGAGTACTTC.

V usage is TRBV27 and J usage is TRBJ2-7, with D unresolved. The V and J ends lost 0 bases and 3 bases respectively, with 12 bases between them. This CDR3 is built from 15 residues. Germline CDR1 reads MNHEY; CDR2 reads SMNVEV (reference sequence). CDR3: CASSLSLGKSYEQYF. In nucleotides, the CDR3 is TGTGCCAGCAGTTTATCGTTGGGAAAAAGCTACGAGCAGTACTTC.

This clone has a handful of counts. The chain links TRBV6-5 to TRBJ2-3, with D perhaps TRBD1 or TRBD2 (5 bases each). V gave up 3 bases and J gave up 1 base, with 8 bases separating them. Germline values: CDR1 MNHEY, CDR2 SVGAGI. There are 14 residues in the CDR3. Here the CDR3 DNA reads TGTGCCAGCAGTTATGGGACGCGCACAGATACGCAGTATTTT. Its protein is CASSYGTRTDTQYF.

This clone was found a few times. The chain employs TRBV5-5 and TRBJ2-2; D remains unclear. Trimming stripped 0 bases from V and 6 bases from J, with 12 bases between. Germline CDR1 is SGHKS and CDR2 is YYEKEE (reference sequence). This CDR3 comprises 15 residues. The CDR3 protein is CASSLEIAAAGELFF. CDR3 DNA: TGTGCCAGCAGCTTGGAAATCGCGGCAGCCGGGGAGCTGTTTTTT. The full variable domain, with the rest looked up from reference TRBV5-5 and TRBJ2-2, is DAGVTQSPTHLIKTRGQQVTLRCSPISGHKSVSWYQQVLGQGPQFIFQYYEKEERGRGNFPDRFSARQFPNYSSELNVNALLLGDSALYLCASSLEIAAAGELFFGEGSRLTVL.

V gene TRBV10-2 combines with J gene TRBJ2-3, with 10 bases fitting TRBD2. Germline values: CDR1 WSHSY, CDR2 SAAADI. Trimming took 8 bases from V and 4 from J; bases not matched to a gene: 6. The CDR3 runs 14 residues. The CDR3, as DNA: TGCGCCAGCGTACTAGCGGGGTGGGCAGATACGCAGTATTTT. The encoded protein is CASVLAGWADTQYF.

The chain recombines TRBV29-1 with TRBJ2-3, with D possibly being TRBD1 (6 bases). Germline loops: CDR1 SQVTM, CDR2 ANQGSEA. CDR3 length: 15 amino acids. The V end was cut by 0 bases, the J end by 0 bases, with 10 bases between. The CDR3 sequence is CSVEDRQVSTDTQYF. The CDR3 nucleotides are TGCAGCGTTGAAGACCGACAGGTTAGCACAGATACGCAGTATTTT.

The CDR3 coding sequence is TGTGCCAGCAGCTTTGGCACAGCCAAAAACATTCAGTACTTC. It specifies CASSFGTAKNIQYF. The J gene is TRBJ2-4, the V gene TRBV5-4; the D is unclear. Trimming took 2 bases from V and 0 from J, leaving 6 bases between them. This CDR3 comprises 14 residues. Looked up from germline, CDR1 is SGHNT and CDR2 is YYREEE (reference sequence).

V and J are TRBV11-2 and TRBJ1-1; D might be TRBD1 (5 bases). Germline lookup yields CDR1 SGHAT and CDR2 FQNNGV. The CDR3 totals 18 residues. Trimming took 0 bases from V and 3 from J, leaving 20 bases between them. Here the CDR3 reads CASSLEVSWGDSHTEAFF. Written as DNA, the CDR3 is TGTGCCAGCAGCTTAGAAGTGAGTTGGGGGGACTCTCACACTGAAGCTTTCTTT.

This clone was counted only a few times. V usage is TRBV5-1 and J usage is TRBJ2-2, with TRBD2 as a possible D gene (5 bases). The CDR3 covers 18 residues. Germline V gene data show CDR1 as SGHRS and CDR2 as YFSETQ. Deletions cut 4 bases from V and 2 bases from J, with 21 bases between. As DNA, the CDR3 is TGCGCCAGCAGCCCTGATTTACGGACTCAACTTAACACCGGGGAGCTGTTTTTT. Encoded protein: CASSPDLRTQLNTGELFF.

CDR3 in amino acids: CASSPPRETQYF. The CDR3 region has the DNA TGTGCCAGCAGCCCCCCCCGGGAGACCCAGTACTTC. V usage is TRBV7-2 and J usage is TRBJ2-5; D ambiguous. The germline V gene encodes CDR1 SGHTA and CDR2 FQGNSA. V lost 5 bases, J lost 5 bases, and 9 bases lay in between. The CDR3 consists of 12 residues.

The chain carries TRBV2 and TRBJ1-6, with TRBD1 as a possible D gene (5 bases). The CDR3 runs to 14 residues. V dropped 7 bases and J dropped 8 bases, with 15 bases sitting between them. Germline V gene data show CDR1 as SNHLY and CDR2 as FYNNEI. CDR3 sequence: CASTQRGRDSPLHF. In DNA, the CDR3 is TGTGCCAGCACCCAGCGGGGGAGGGATTCACCCCTCCACTTT.

Points on this clone: One junction end does not reproduce the germline sequence, and a read error may be involved. This chain connects TRBV7-7 to TRBJ2-5, with TRBD1 matching 7 bases. CDR3 length: 14 amino acids. Germline assignment: CDR1 SSHAT and CDR2 FNYEAQ (reference sequence). The CDR3 reads CASSLGGSGETQYF. The CDR3 DNA reads TGTGCTAGCAGCTTAGGGGGCTCGGGAGAGACCCAGTACTTC.

The rearrangement joins TRBV11-2 to TRBJ2-2; D gene unclear. This CDR3 comprises 16 residues. Per the germline V gene, CDR1 is SGHAT and CDR2 is FQNNGV. The germline V and J ends were trimmed by 0 bases and 9 bases, with 17 bases remaining between them. CDR3 residues: CASSLDPPPNSRELFF. CDR3 nucleotides: TGTGCCAGCAGCTTAGATCCCCCCCCAAACTCCAGGGAGCTGTTTTTT.

The rearrangement joins TRBV29-1 to TRBJ2-7; D gene unclear. V lost 3 bases, J lost 2 bases, and 14 bases lay in between. CDR3 size: 14 residues. The germline CDR1 and CDR2 sequences are SQVTM and ANQGSEA. In DNA form, the CDR3 reads TGCAGCGTTGATCTTGGTGGTGGGGCCTACGAGCAGTACTTC. It encodes CSVDLGGGAYEQYF.

The genes are TRBV7-6 and TRBJ1-3; the match to TRBD1 covers 9 bases. CDR1 and CDR2 (germline): SGHVS, FNYEAQ. There are 18 residues in the CDR3. The V and J ends lost 10 bases and 1 base, in that order; junction bases with no gene match: 17. CDR3 amino acids: CATFPGQGQTLSGNTIYF. CDR3 bases: TGTGCCACCTTCCCGGGACAGGGTCAAACTTTATCTGGAAACACCATATATTTT.

This clone is a singleton in its sample. The rearrangement links TRBV30 to TRBJ2-7; D ambiguous. Trimming removed 4 bases from V and 3 bases from J, with 7 bases in between. This CDR3 contains 11 residues. Germline V gives CDR1 GTSNPN, CDR2 SVGIG (reference sequence). The CDR3 DNA follows: TGTGCCTGGAAGAGAGGCTACGAGCAGTACTTC. Its translation is CAWKRGYEQYF.

This chain uses TRBV2 with TRBJ2-2, with TRBD1 matching over 7 bases. Germline values: CDR1 SNHLY, CDR2 FYNNEI. There are 15 residues in the CDR3. Trimming at V came to 4 bases and at J to 3 bases, leaving 5 bases not matched to a gene. The CDR3 sequence: CASSVEGAYTGELFF. The CDR3 region has the DNA TGTGCCAGCAGTGTAGAGGGGGCTTACACCGGGGAGCTGTTTTTT.

This chain links TRBV6-6 with TRBJ2-2; 8 nucleotides match TRBD1. Germline V gene lookup returns CDR1 MNHNY and CDR2 SVGAGI (reference sequence). The CDR3 is made up of 15 amino acids. V gave up 0 bases and J gave up 8 bases; unmatched junction bases: 5. CDR3 in DNA: TGTGCCAGCAGTTACTCGACCCGACAGGGGGGGGAGCTGTTTTTT. Its protein product is CASSYSTRQGGELFF.

The chain uses TRBV4-3 and TRBJ2-3; 7 positions agree with TRBD1. This CDR3 contains 15 residues. Trimming removed 4 bases from V and 5 bases from J; junction bases left unmatched: 9. Germline CDR1 reads LGHNA; CDR2 reads YSLEER. The CDR3 DNA follows: TGCGCCAGCAGCCGGAGGACAGGACTGGGAGATACGCAGTATTTT. It yields the protein CASSRRTGLGDTQYF.

The CDR3 region has the DNA TGTGCTAGTGGTCCGGGACAGAGCAATCAGCCCCAGCATTTT. Its translation: CASGPGQSNQPQHF. The gene calls are TRBV12-5 and TRBJ1-5; 7 bases are a match to TRBD1. Germline V gene data show CDR1 as LGHNT and CDR2 as FRNRAP. After removal of 5 bases from V and 1 base from J, the junction contained 2 bases not matched to a gene. The CDR3 has 14 residues.

This sequence joins TRBV4-1 and TRBJ1-4, with a possible D match to TRBD1 (5 bases). V lost 0 bases and J lost 8, with 16 bases in between. CDR1 and CDR2 from the germline V gene are MGHRA and YSYEKL. The CDR3 covers 16 residues. The CDR3 region has the DNA TGCGCCAGCAGCCAAGAGAAGAGACAGACAGAAGAAAAACTGTTTTTT. The encoded protein is CASSQEKRQTEEKLFF.

This clone was seen more than once but under ten times. V gene TRBV10-3 combines with J gene TRBJ2-2, with 7 positions matching TRBD1. The V and J ends lost 11 bases and 0 bases, in that order; junction bases with no gene match: 6. Germline CDR1 is ENHRY and CDR2 is SYGVKD. There are 14 residues in the CDR3. The CDR3: CALRDSPNTGELFF. Here the CDR3 DNA reads TGTGCCCTCCGGGACAGCCCGAACACCGGGGAGCTGTTTTTT.

This sequence joins TRBV15 and TRBJ1-1; D remains ambiguous. Germline CDR1 LNHNV, CDR2 YYDKDF (reference sequence). The CDR3 has 11 amino acids. Between the trimmed V and J ends, which lost 1 base and 12 bases, there was a span of 9 bases. CDR3 sequence reads: CATSRGIRPFF. The CDR3 coding sequence is TGTGCCACCAGCAGAGGGATCAGGCCTTTCTTT. The full variable domain, rest sourced from reference TRBV15 and TRBJ1-1, is DAMVIQNPRYQVTQFGKPVTLSCSQTLNHNVMYWYQQKSSQAPKLLFHYYDKDFNNEADTPDNFQSRRPNTSFCFLDIRSPGLGDTAMYLCATSRGIRPFFGQGTRLTVV.